Given below is one T cell receptor beta chain in context. Ten or more counts support this clonotype. Its antigen target is currently unknown. Base qualities are not provided; no much larger clone lies one nucleotide away. The germline V end is reduced by 7 bases and the J end by 2 bases; junction bases left unmatched: 6. Measured from the cysteine to the phenylalanine, the CDR3 is 15 residues long. Here the CDR3 DNA is all that survives: 45 bases in frame from base 1. CDR1 and CDR2, looked up from the germline V gene, are SQVTM and ANQGSEA. TCR cDNA was synthesized by 5'RACE template switching, which introduced a universal primer site and unique molecular identifiers. cDNA synthesis was primed from both the TCR alpha and TCR beta constant segments. Library amplification involved two PCR steps, and the second step added sample barcodes and sequencing adapters. Sequencing of the libraries was done on either Illumina HiSeq 2500 (2x100 bp) or NovaSeq (2x150 bp). The study's processing was this. MIGEC handled demultiplexing of reads and collapsing into UMI consensus sequences, while MiXCR performed V(D)J alignment. Using edgeR on replicate PBMC samples, clonotypes were called vaccine-responding if FDR was below 0.01 and the log2 fold change was above 5 up to day 15. Each bulk clonotype was labeled CD4 or CD8 based on which sequenced repertoire, CD4 or CD8, contained the clonotype at higher abundance. TCRdb trimmed public reads at Q25 via fastp, called clones via MiXCR and kept in-frame beta chains. All rows with the same CDR3 protein become a single entry with the most common DNA and genes. These V and J calls are TCRdb output, not the study's own analysis. This sample comprises more than 110,000 distinct CDR3 sequences, less than 8.5% of them detected only once. The biggest ten clones account for more than 0.6% of the sample.

This sample is drawn from a study of T cells after yellow fever vaccination (dated by TCRdb to the late 2010s). At the level of the whole study: The SMART-Seq v4 Ultra Low Input RNA kit was used to prepare libraries from fractions with low cell numbers. Blood samples were taken at several timepoints before and after primary and secondary immunization, and bulk PBMC replicates and cell subsets were isolated. To follow T-cell clones before and after both primary and booster YFV17D yellow fever vaccination, bulk TCR alpha and beta repertoires underwent longitudinal sequencing. Two healthy male donors, one aged 18 to 30 and one aged 30 to 40 years, were included in the cohort.

What the authors observed across the whole study: Computational filtering was required because FACS-sorted repertoires could contain abundant contaminating clonotypes from the bulk population. A small fraction of clonotypes appeared in both the CD4 and CD8 compartments, likely as a result of convergent recombination. Only a couple of donors were included in the study, so the extent to which the findings can be generalized is limited. Most clones expanded after primary vaccination were re-detected after the booster (96% of CD4 and 88% of CD8), suggesting broad memory maintenance. The secondary T-cell response was weaker than the primary response but faster, peaking on day 5 instead of day 15.

Taken with the paper, the label for treatment or condition translates to: live attenuated yellow fever vaccine strain. PBMCs were isolated from peripheral blood using a standard Ficoll-Paque protocol. CD4 and CD8 T-cell fractions were isolated with Dynabeads CD4 and CD8 positive selection kits. TriZol was used to extract RNA from bulk PBMCs, from CD4 and CD8 fractions, and from dextramer-positive and dextramer-negative fractions. Sequences were derived from CD4+ T cells sorted from PBMCs, sampled 10 days after the yellow fever booster vaccination. Here the chain combines TRBV29-1 and TRBJ2-3; TRBD2 matches 13 bases in the middle. This sequence was found in a man aged 25 to 40 who received the YFV17D yellow fever vaccine. The CDR3 region: CSGNGLAGVTDTQYF. The sequence in DNA is TGCAGCGGGAATGGACTAGCGGGAGTCACAGATACGCAGTATTTT.